This T cell receptor beta chain stems from a study of naive and memory T cell subsets. The table lists this clonotype with many counts. Its antigen is unknown. A read error may be the cause here, since a much bigger clone is one base away. Study-wide results and limits: The RNA method is potentially sensitive to activation and differentiation changes.

CDR3 length: 14 amino acids. Per the germline V gene, CDR1 is MNHNS and CDR2 is SASEGT. Four PCR rounds used nested alpha and beta constant region primers plus the SP2 primer. TCRdb re-analysed the 5' RACE reads in MiXCR, keeping a single row per CDR3 protein. The table shows around 56,000 distinct CDR3 sequences, with more than 7.5% occurring only once. An oligonucleotide containing a UMI was ligated to the 3' end of TCR cDNA. This rearrangement joins TRBV6-1 to TRBJ1-2; D is perhaps TRBD1 (6 bases). This clonotype originated in a female donor in good health. The CDR3 here is CASSEADRNYGDTF. The CDR3 bases are TGTGCCAGCAGTGAAGCGGACAGAAACTATGGCGACACCTTC.